The 10 T cell receptor beta chains below were found in one sample sequenced in a study of read filtering for tumor transcriptome and immune sequencing. Molecular barcoded adaptors covering alpha/delta and beta/gamma chains were used on roughly 400 ng RNA. TCRdb used MiXCR to reprocess the reads, holding one entry per CDR3 protein. The sample consists of 40,000 to 50,000 distinct CDR3 sequences, roughly 19% of them appearing once. Material: a population of CD138-negative cells sorted from bone marrow. The receptors were sampled from a donor at least 40 years old with multiple myeloma.

Points on this clonotype: The junction does not match germline at one end; this may be a read error. This chain joins TRBV3-1 and TRBJ2-2; D perhaps matches TRBD2 (6 bases). This CDR3 is 15 amino acids long. CDR1 and CDR2 from the germline V gene are LGHDT and YNNKEL (reference sequence). The DNA of the CDR3 is TGTGCCAGCAGCCGAGCCGGGAGTGGCACCGGGGAGCTGTTTTTC. Translated: CASSRAGSGTGELFF.

This clonotype appeared many times. This sequence joins TRBV10-3 and TRBJ2-3; no reliable D call. In germline, CDR1 is ENHRY, CDR2 SYGVKD. The V gene lost 8 bases and the J gene lost 0 bases, with 6 bases spanning the gap. The CDR3 runs to 12 residues. The chain's CDR3 is CAIAGSTDTQYF. In DNA, the CDR3 is TGTGCCATCGCCGGCAGCACAGATACGCAGTATTTT.

This clonotype was counted many times. The chain carries TRBV5-1 and TRBJ2-7; D gene uncertain. Germline V lookup: CDR1 SGHRS, CDR2 YFSETQ. The CDR3 is made up of 12 amino acids. V was cut by 3 bases and J by 4 bases, with 8 bases left in between. The CDR3 bases are TGCGCCAGCAGCTCCGGCGGATACGAGCAGTACTTC. Translated, it gives CASSSGGYEQYF.

This clonotype was counted ten times or more. The chain joins TRBV29-1 to TRBJ1-5, with D possibly being TRBD1 (5 bases). Looked up from germline, CDR1 is SQVTM and CDR2 is ANQGSEA. Deletions cut 3 bases from V and 5 bases from J, with 11 bases between. This CDR3 is built from 13 residues. CDR3 sequence reads: CSVESGGDQPQHF. The CDR3 DNA reads TGCAGCGTTGAGTCGGGGGGGGATCAGCCCCAGCATTTT.

Turning to this clonotype: Mismatch with germline at one junction end may stem from a read error. This chain links TRBV28 with TRBJ1-1; D perhaps matches TRBD1 (6 bases). The germline V gene has CDR1 MDHEN and CDR2 SYDVKM. The CDR3 is 13 residues long. The CDR3 bases are TGTGCCAGCACGGGACACTCGAACACTGAGGCTTCCTTT. This codes for CASTGHSNTEASF.

This clonotype was observed many times. In DNA form, the CDR3 reads TGTGCCAGCAGCTTAGAGTCCCAAGATACGCAGTATTTT. It translates to CASSLESQDTQYF. This chain links TRBV7-2 with TRBJ2-3; D unclear. Germline V gene sequence: CDR1 SGHTA, CDR2 FQGNSA. Trimming left V 1 base short and J 5 bases short, with 7 bases between. The CDR3 consists of 13 residues.

This clonotype was recorded many times. CDR3 bases: TGCAGTGCTAGGGGGGGGCGAGGTCAGCCCCAGCATTTT. Amino acid sequence: CSARGGRGQPQHF. The chain combines TRBV20-1 with TRBJ1-5, with TRBD1 as a possible D gene (6 bases). The CDR3 runs 13 residues. From germline, CDR1 is DFQATT and CDR2 SNEGSKA (reference sequence). V was clipped by 3 bases and J by 6 bases, with 12 bases between them.

This clonotype has at least ten counts. The rearrangement uses TRBV19 and TRBJ2-1, with 13 nucleotides matching TRBD2. The CDR3 runs to 15 residues. V was pared by 5 bases and J by 8 bases, with 6 bases of the junction left unmatched. Germline V gene data show CDR1 as LNHDA and CDR2 as SQIVND (reference sequence). The CDR3 coding sequence is TGTGCCAGTAGTCCCGGACTAGCGGGAGCGGATGAGCAGTTCTTC. It yields the protein CASSPGLAGADEQFF.

Details on this clonotype: This may stem from a read error, because a much larger clone lies one nucleotide away. The rearrangement links TRBV2 to TRBJ2-3; D possibly corresponds to TRBD2 (5 bases). Germline CDR1 SNHLY, CDR2 FYNNEI. With 2 bases removed from V and 2 bases from J, the gap between germline ends came to 14 bases. This CDR3 spans 16 amino acids. The CDR3 DNA is TGTGCCAGCAGTGAACGTCATACTAGAACCACAGATACGCAGTATTTT. Its translation is CASSERHTRTTDTQYF. The variable domain in full, with the rest retrieved from reference TRBV2 and TRBJ2-3, is EPEVTQTPSHQVTQMGQEVILRCVPISNHLYFYWYRQILGQKVEFLVSFYNNEISEKSEIFDDQFSVERPDGSNFTLKIRSTKLEDSAMYFCASSERHTRTTDTQYFGPGTRLTVL.

V gene TRBV25-1 combines with J gene TRBJ2-5, with 8 positions matching TRBD2. The V gene end was trimmed by 4 bases and the J gene end by 10 bases; junction bases not matched to a gene: 20. CDR1 and CDR2 (germline): MGHDK, SYGVNS. This CDR3 has 17 residues. CDR3 coding DNA: TGTGCCAGCAGTGGTCCGGCTCTGGCGGGAGGCGGGGATGGCCAGTACTTC. It translates to CASSGPALAGGGDGQYF.